This entry is about one T cell receptor (beta chain). This clonotype was observed a few times. This receptor's antigen is unknown. Within one base of it there is no much larger clone, and no base qualities were kept. Taken from cysteine to phenylalanine, the CDR3 has 12 residues. CDR3 DNA is the only sequence kept; it has 36 bases, read in frame from the first base. The germline V gene encodes CDR1 MNHNS and CDR2 SASEGT. V is clipped by 7 bases and J by 5 bases, and the sequence between their germline boundaries is 9 bases long. This sample is drawn from a study of early T cells in non-severe SARS-CoV-2 infection (dated by TCRdb to the early 2020s). A note on the overall study: TCR sequencing used bulk RNA from unsorted whole blood, so alpha and beta chains could not be paired. The paper as a whole reports these results and caveats: VDJdb matching was skewed toward anti-spike CD8 responses and likely underestimated virus-specific expansions by missing private and CD4 specificities.

A case-control design nested within a healthcare worker cohort in London, UK, was used, with weekly nasopharyngeal swab PCR tests and blood sampling performed. Healthcare workers were recruited during the week of the UK lockdown, between 23 and 31 March 2020, and followed weekly for up to roughly 15 weeks. Receptor amplification or capture employed 5' RACE. The data were produced on a NextSeq 500. In the TCR library protocol, unique molecular identifiers were attached to individual cDNA molecules to correct for PCR bias and sequencing error. TCR alpha and beta chains were both sequenced, and the abundances of alpha and beta sequences in each sample were closely correlated with each other. The authors processed their data as follows. V gene, J gene and CDR3 annotation of TCR sequences was performed with Decombinator V4. Expanded TCRs were defined as changing significantly between any two time points under a Poisson model with p below 0.0001. Abundances of TCRs were expressed as counts per million after normalisation to the total number of TCRs sequenced in each sample. MAIT TCRs were defined by TRAV1-2 paired with TRAJ12, TRAJ20 or TRAJ33, and iNKT TCRs by TRAV10 paired with TRAJ18. VDJdb, accessed 1 November 2021, was searched for CMV, EBV and SARS-CoV-2 annotated TCRs, excluding TCRs annotated for multiple antigens. The raw public data were reprocessed by TCRdb itself: fastp quality trimming at Q25, MiXCR clonotype calling, in-frame beta chains only. For every CDR3 protein sequence, its rows merge into one entry that carries the most common genes and DNA. It is TCRdb's table, rather than the study itself, that gives the V and J calls and clone size. In this sample the table shows 50,000 to 65,000 distinct CDR3 sequences, 15% to 20% of which occur a single time. Around 9.8% of the sample is held by the ten biggest clonotypes.

This TCR was recovered from an adult who was a healthcare worker with PCR-confirmed SARS-CoV-2 infection or an uninfected control (not recorded which). The sample was whole blood, taken at baseline. Recombination joined TRBV6-1 with TRBJ2-1, and TRBD2 may be the D gene, going by 5 matching bases. Read as DNA, the sequence is TGTGCCAGCATGGACGGGAACAATGAGCAGTTCTTC. Translated, this is CASMDGNNEQFF.